This is a list of T cell receptor beta chains from one sample in a study of T cell responses to AZD1222 COVID-19 vaccine. TCRdb's copy holds only in-frame clones and misses some; the assay was immunoSEQ multiplex PCR. The table shows over 130,000 clones, with almost 90% occurring only once. The sequencing used peripheral blood, collected 28 days after the second AZD1222 dose. The receptors originated from an adult who received the AZD1222 COVID-19 vaccine. The CDR3 runs from the conserved cysteine through the conserved F or W. D genes are given only for firm matches. Clone size appears in some rows only: once, few, many, or a class for an expanded clone.

V: TRBV5-1; size: .; D: .; J: TRBJ1-4; DNA: TGCGCCAGCAGTCAGGGAGCAACTAATGAAAAACTGTTTTTT; CDR3: CASSQGATNEKLFF
V: TRBV10-3; size: .; D: .; J: TRBJ2-1; DNA: TGTGCCATCACCCCGGATCTGATGAACAATGAGCAGTTCTTC; CDR3: CAITPDLMNNEQFF
V: TRBV7-6; size: .; D: TRBD1; J: TRBJ1-4; DNA: TGTGCCAGCAGCGCCTCGGGACAGGCTAATGAAAAACTGTTTTTT; CDR3: CASSASGQANEKLFF
V: TRBV2; size: .; D: .; J: TRBJ2-7; DNA: TGTGCCAGCAGTGGGGGGGACTCCTACGAGCAGTACTTC; CDR3: CASSGGDSYEQYF
V: TRBV5-4; size: .; D: .; J: TRBJ2-5; DNA: TGTGCCAGCAGCTTGCAGGGCATTCAAGAGACCCAGTACTTC; CDR3: CASSLQGIQETQYF
V: TRBV11-3; size: .; D: TRBD2; J: TRBJ2-1; DNA: TGTGCCAGCAGCTCAAACGGCCTGACTAGCGGGCGTTACAATGAGCAGTTCTTC; CDR3: CASSSNGLTSGRYNEQFF
V: TRBV28; size: .; D: .; J: TRBJ1-1; DNA: TGTGCCAGCAGTTTAGTGGTTTTCAATCCCACTGAAGCTTTCTTT; CDR3: CASSLVVFNPTEAFF
V: TRBV6-1; size: .; D: .; J: TRBJ2-2; DNA: TGTGCCAGCAGTGAAGCCGGGACGAGGGCCGGGGAGCTGTTTTTT; CDR3: CASSEAGTRAGELFF
V: TRBV28; size: .; D: TRBD1; J: TRBJ1-1; DNA: TGTGCCGTACGGGGACAGGGGTTGGGCACTGAAGCTTTCTTT; CDR3: CAVRGQGLGTEAFF
V: TRBV12-5; size: .; D: .; J: TRBJ1-1; DNA: TGTGCTAGTGGTTTGGTTCCCATGGGGGGGCCTAACACTGAAGCTTTCTTT; CDR3: CASGLVPMGGPNTEAFF
V: TRBV15; size: .; D: TRBD1; J: TRBJ1-3; DNA: TGTGCCACCAGCGGACCGACAGGGGAGACTGGAAACACCATATATTTT; CDR3: CATSGPTGETGNTIYF
V: TRBV4-2; size: .; D: .; J: TRBJ1-2; DNA: TGTGCCAGCAGCCAAGATGAGAGGACAGTTGCTCCCTACACCTTC; CDR3: CASSQDERTVAPYTF
V: TRBV5-4; size: .; D: .; J: TRBJ1-1; DNA: TGTGCCAGCAGACCGACCGGGAAACAGGGCGAAGCTTTCTTT; CDR3: CASRPTGKQGEAFF
V: TRBV19; size: .; D: TRBD1; J: TRBJ1-1; DNA: TGTGCCAGTAAGGGACAGGGTTCGGTCGCTGAAGCTTTCTTT; CDR3: CASKGQGSVAEAFF
V: TRBV27; size: .; D: .; J: TRBJ2-4; DNA: TGTGCCAGCAGGGGGATGAAAAACATTCAGTACTTC; CDR3: CASRGMKNIQYF
V: TRBV10-3; size: .; D: TRBD2; J: TRBJ2-1; DNA: TGTGCCATCAGGGGACTAGCGGGGTCCTTAAATAATGAGCAGTTCTTC; CDR3: CAIRGLAGSLNNEQFF
V: TRBV30; size: .; D: .; J: TRBJ1-1; DNA: TGTGCCTGGAGTGTTGGTATGAACACTGAAGCTTTCTTT; CDR3: CAWSVGMNTEAFF
V: TRBV18; size: .; D: TRBD1; J: TRBJ2-2; DNA: TGTGCCAGCTCACCTCACCCGGGACAGGGGGCGCGTTGGGAGCTGTTTTTT; CDR3: CASSPHPGQGARWELFF
V: TRBV10-2; size: .; D: .; J: TRBJ1-2; DNA: TGCGCCAGCAACCCACAGGGAACCCATGGCTACACCTTC; CDR3: CASNPQGTHGYTF
V: TRBV28; size: .; D: .; J: TRBJ2-2; DNA: TGTGCCAGCAGACCTCCGACCCAGTGGGAGCTGTTTTTT; CDR3: CASRPPTQWELFF
V: TRBV10-2; size: .; D: .; J: TRBJ1-1; DNA: TGCGCCAGTGCCCCAGGAGCGAACACTGAAGCTTTCTTT; CDR3: CASAPGANTEAFF
V: TRBV10-2; size: .; D: .; J: TRBJ1-6; DNA: TGCGCCAGCAGGGGAGGGGGTTCGGATTCACCCCTCCACTTT; CDR3: CASRGGGSDSPLHF
V: TRBV28; size: once; D: .; J: TRBJ1-4; DNA: TGTGCCAGCCGTCGTATGGGGGCAGCTAATGAAAAACTGTTTTTT; CDR3: CASRRMGAANEKLFF
V: TRBV19; size: .; D: .; J: TRBJ1-1; DNA: TGTGCCAGTAGTATGGGGGGCGAGGGCACTGAAGCTTTCTTT; CDR3: CASSMGGEGTEAFF
V: TRBV24-1; size: once; D: .; J: TRBJ1-1; DNA: TGTGCCACCAGTGGATGGCCCATGAACACTGAAGCTTTCTTT; CDR3: CATSGWPMNTEAFF
V: TRBV24-1; size: .; D: TRBD1; J: TRBJ2-2; DNA: TGTGCCACCAGTGACCCGACAGGGGGGAACACCGGGGAGCTGTTTTTT; CDR3: CATSDPTGGNTGELFF
V: TRBV12-3/TRBV12-4; size: .; D: .; J: TRBJ2-5; DNA: TGTGCCAGCAGTTTGACCAACCAAGAGACCCAGTACTTC; CDR3: CASSLTNQETQYF
V: TRBV28; size: .; D: TRBD1; J: TRBJ1-3; DNA: TGTGCCAGCAGCGGGGCGGCCAGGGGGCGATGGAACACCATATATTTT; CDR3: CASSGAARGRWNTIYF
V: TRBV11-2; size: few; D: TRBD1; J: TRBJ1-6; DNA: TGTGCCAGCAGCTTCTGGACAGGCGAAAATTCACCCCTCCACTTT; CDR3: CASSFWTGENSPLHF
V: TRBV19; size: .; D: .; J: TRBJ2-3; DNA: TGTGCCAGTAGTATTGGGAGCACAGATACGCAGTATTTT; CDR3: CASSIGSTDTQYF
V: TRBV20-1; size: .; D: .; J: TRBJ1-2; DNA: TGCAGTGCTAGTGTGCAGTTCGCTGGAGGTGGCTACACCTTC; CDR3: CSASVQFAGGGYTF
V: TRBV2; size: .; D: .; J: TRBJ1-1; DNA: TGTGCCAGCAGTGAAGGAGGAAGGCGAATGAACACTGAAGCTTTCTTT; CDR3: CASSEGGRRMNTEAFF
V: TRBV5-4; size: .; D: .; J: TRBJ1-5; DNA: TGTGCCAGCAGCTCGGGAGTGGGTAGCAATCAGCCCCAGCATTTT; CDR3: CASSSGVGSNQPQHF
V: TRBV2; size: .; D: .; J: TRBJ1-1; DNA: TGTGCCAGCAGTGATCTGGGACGGAACACTGAAGCTTTCTTT; CDR3: CASSDLGRNTEAFF
V: TRBV20-1; size: .; D: TRBD2; J: TRBJ2-5; DNA: TGCAGTGCTAGTAACCCTAGCGGGGGGTTCCAAGAGACCCAGTACTTC; CDR3: CSASNPSGGFQETQYF
V: TRBV6-4; size: .; D: TRBD2; J: TRBJ2-1; DNA: TGTGCCAGCAGCCACAGCGGGGGGGAAAGTGAGCAGTTCTTC; CDR3: CASSHSGGESEQFF
V: TRBV11-2; size: once; D: .; J: TRBJ2-7; DNA: TGTGCCAGCAGCTTAGAGTATTCTGGACGACGCTACGAGCAGTACTTC; CDR3: CASSLEYSGRRYEQYF
V: TRBV7-7; size: once; D: TRBD2; J: TRBJ2-2; DNA: TGTGCTAGCAGCTTAGCGGGGACTGGCGCCGGGGAGCTGTTTTTT; CDR3: CASSLAGTGAGELFF
V: TRBV7-6; size: few; D: .; J: TRBJ1-1; DNA: TGTGCCAGCAGCCAGTACAGGAACACTGAAGCTTTCTTT; CDR3: CASSQYRNTEAFF
V: TRBV27; size: .; D: .; J: TRBJ2-7; DNA: TGTGCCACTGAGGAGGGGTACGAGCAGTACTTC; CDR3: CATEEGYEQYF
V: TRBV7-2; size: once; D: .; J: TRBJ2-5; DNA: TGTGCCAGCAGCTTATCCCCAGTCCAAGAGACCCAGTACTTC; CDR3: CASSLSPVQETQYF
V: TRBV18; size: .; D: TRBD1; J: TRBJ2-7; DNA: TGTGCCAGCTCACCTCAGGACAGGGTACACGAGCAGTACTTC; CDR3: CASSPQDRVHEQYF
V: TRBV12-5; size: .; D: TRBD2; J: TRBJ2-1; DNA: TGTGCTAGTGCCATCTCCGGGGGGGGAGGCAATGAGCAGTTCTTC; CDR3: CASAISGGGGNEQFF
V: TRBV2; size: .; D: TRBD1; J: TRBJ1-1; DNA: TGTGCCAGCAGTTTGACAGGGAAGGCTGAAGCTTTCTTT; CDR3: CASSLTGKAEAFF